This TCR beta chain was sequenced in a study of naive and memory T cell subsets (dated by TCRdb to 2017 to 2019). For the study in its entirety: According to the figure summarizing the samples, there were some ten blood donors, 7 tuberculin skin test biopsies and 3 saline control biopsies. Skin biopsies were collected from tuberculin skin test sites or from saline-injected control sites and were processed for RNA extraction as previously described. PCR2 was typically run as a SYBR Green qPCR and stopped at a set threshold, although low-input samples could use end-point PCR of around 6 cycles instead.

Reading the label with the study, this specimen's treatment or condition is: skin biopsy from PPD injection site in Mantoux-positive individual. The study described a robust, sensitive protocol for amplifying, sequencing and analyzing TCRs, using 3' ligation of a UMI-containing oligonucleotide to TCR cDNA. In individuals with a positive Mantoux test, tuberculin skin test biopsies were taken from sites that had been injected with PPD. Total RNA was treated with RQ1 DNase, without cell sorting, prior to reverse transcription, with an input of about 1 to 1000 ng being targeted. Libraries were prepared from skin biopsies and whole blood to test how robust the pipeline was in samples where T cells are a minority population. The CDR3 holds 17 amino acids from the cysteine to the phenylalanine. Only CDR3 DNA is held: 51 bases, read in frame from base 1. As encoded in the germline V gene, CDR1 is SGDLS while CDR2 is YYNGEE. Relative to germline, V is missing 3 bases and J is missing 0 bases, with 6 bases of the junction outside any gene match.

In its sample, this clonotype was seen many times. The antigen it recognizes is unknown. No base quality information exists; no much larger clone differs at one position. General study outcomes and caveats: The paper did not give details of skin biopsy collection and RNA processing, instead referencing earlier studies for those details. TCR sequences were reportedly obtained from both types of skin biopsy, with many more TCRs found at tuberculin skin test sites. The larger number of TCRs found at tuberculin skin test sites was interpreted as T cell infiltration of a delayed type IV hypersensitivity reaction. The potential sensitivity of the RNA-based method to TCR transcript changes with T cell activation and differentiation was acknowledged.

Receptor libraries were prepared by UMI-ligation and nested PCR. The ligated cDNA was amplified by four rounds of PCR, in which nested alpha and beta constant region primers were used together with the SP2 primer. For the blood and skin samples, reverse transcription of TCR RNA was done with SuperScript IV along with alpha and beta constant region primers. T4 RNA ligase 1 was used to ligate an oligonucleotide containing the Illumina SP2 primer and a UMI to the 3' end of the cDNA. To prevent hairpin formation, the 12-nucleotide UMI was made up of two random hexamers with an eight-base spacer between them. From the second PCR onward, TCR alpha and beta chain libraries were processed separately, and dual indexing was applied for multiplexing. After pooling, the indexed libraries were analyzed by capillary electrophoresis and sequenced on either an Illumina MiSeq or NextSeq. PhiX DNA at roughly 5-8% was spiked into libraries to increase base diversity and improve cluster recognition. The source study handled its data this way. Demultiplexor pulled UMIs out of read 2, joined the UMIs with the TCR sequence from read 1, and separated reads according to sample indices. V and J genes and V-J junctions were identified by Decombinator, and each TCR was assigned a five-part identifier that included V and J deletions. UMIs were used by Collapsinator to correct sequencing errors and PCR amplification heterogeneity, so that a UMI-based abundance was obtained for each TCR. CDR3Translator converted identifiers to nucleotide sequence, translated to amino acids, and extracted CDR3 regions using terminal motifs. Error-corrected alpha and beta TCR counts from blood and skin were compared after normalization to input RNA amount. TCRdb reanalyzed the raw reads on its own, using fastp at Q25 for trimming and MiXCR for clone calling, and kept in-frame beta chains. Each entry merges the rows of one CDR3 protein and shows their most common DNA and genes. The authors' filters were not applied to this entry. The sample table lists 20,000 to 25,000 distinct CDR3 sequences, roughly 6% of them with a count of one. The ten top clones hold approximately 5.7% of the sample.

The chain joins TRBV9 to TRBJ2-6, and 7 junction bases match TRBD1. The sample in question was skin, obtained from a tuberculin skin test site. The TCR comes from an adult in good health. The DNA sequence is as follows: TGTGCCAGCAGCGGCCGGGACAGCCCCTCTGGGGCCAACGTCCTGACTTTC. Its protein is CASSGRDSPSGANVLTF.